This T cell receptor beta chain was sequenced during a study of blood T cell repertoires in COVID-19. After removal of 4 bases from V and 3 bases from J, the junction contained 5 bases not matched to a gene. The CDR3 length is 16 residues. Germline-derived CDR1 and CDR2 are SGHNT and YYREEE (reference sequence). Authors' processing steps: Amplification from reference gene primers served as the basis for estimated nucleated cell counts. Repertoires were generated with immunoSEQ multiplex PCR, while TCRdb's copy carries only in-frame clones and drops some. V and J calls and clone size are as listed in that table; D and trimming were resolved from the DNA. The profile shows about 150,000 clones, 75% to 90% of them singletons. In assigning cohorts, the study relied on participant-reported clinical history. Exposed enrollees encountered a COVID-19 case at some point within 2 weeks before study entry.

The sample was PBMCs or T cells enriched from blood (not recorded which). The sequence came from a woman aged 40 to 55 who had been exposed to COVID-19. This chain joins TRBV5-4 and TRBJ2-3, with TRBD2 identical over 13 bases. CDR3 bases: TGTGCCAGCAGCCTACGGACTAGCGGGAGAACAGATACGCAGTATTTT. Translation: CASSLRTSGRTDTQYF.